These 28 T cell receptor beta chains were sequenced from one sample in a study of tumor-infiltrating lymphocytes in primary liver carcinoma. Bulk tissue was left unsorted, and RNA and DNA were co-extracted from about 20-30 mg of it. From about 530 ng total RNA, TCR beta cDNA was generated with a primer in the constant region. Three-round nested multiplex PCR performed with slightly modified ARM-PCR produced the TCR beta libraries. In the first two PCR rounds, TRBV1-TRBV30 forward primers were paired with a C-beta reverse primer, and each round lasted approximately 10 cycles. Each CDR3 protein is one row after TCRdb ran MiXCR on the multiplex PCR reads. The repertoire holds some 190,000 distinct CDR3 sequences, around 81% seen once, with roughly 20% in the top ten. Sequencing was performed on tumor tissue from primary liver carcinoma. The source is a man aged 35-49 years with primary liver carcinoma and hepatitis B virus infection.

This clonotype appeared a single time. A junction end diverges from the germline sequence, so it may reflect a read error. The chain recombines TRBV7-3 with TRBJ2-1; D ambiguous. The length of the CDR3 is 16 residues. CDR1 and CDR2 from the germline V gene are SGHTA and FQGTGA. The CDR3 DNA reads TGTGCCAGTAGGTTAAACGGCCCAAACTCCTACAATGAGCAGTTCTTT. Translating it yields CASRLNGPNSYNEQFF. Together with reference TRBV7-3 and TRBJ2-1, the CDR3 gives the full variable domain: GAGVSQTPSNKVTEKGKYVELRCDPISGHTALYWYRQSLGQGPEFLIYFQGTGAADDSGLPNDRFFAVRPEGSVSTLKIQRTERGDSAVYLCASRLNGPNSYNEQFFGPGTRLTVL.

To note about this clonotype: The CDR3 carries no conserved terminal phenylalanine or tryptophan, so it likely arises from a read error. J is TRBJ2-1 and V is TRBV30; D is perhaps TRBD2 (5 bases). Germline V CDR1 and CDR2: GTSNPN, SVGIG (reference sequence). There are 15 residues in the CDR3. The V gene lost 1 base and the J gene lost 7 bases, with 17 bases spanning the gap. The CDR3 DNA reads TGTGCCTGGAGTGAAGGGTCTAGCTGGGTAAATGAGCAGTTCTCC. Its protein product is CAWSEGSSWVNEQFS.

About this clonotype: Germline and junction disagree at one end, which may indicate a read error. The CDR3 nucleotides read TGTGCCAGCAGATATGACAGGGGGCTTTCTGAAGATTCCTTT. Protein: CASRYDRGLSEDSF. The rearrangement links TRBV6-6 to TRBJ1-1, with 10 positions matching TRBD1. Germline V gene lookup returns CDR1 MNHNY and CDR2 SVGAGI (reference sequence). This CDR3 has 14 amino acids.

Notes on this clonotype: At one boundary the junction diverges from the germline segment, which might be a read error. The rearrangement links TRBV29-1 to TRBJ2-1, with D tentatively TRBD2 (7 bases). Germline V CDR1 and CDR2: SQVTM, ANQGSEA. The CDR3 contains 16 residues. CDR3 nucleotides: TGCAGCGTGGGGGGCGGGAGAGGCGTGGCCTACAGTGAGCAGTTCTTC. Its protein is CSVGGGRGVAYSEQFF.

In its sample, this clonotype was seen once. This chain's CDR3 is CASGTGHRISSYNEQFF. The DNA of the CDR3 is TGTGCCAGCGGTACGGGCCATCGGATAAGCTCCTACAATGAGCAGTTCTTC. The chain links TRBV6-2 or TRBV6-3 to TRBJ2-1; D is uncertain. The germline V and J ends were trimmed by 8 bases and 0 bases, with 20 bases remaining between them. The CDR3 runs to 17 residues. The germline gives CDR1 MNHEY, CDR2 SVGEGT.

The CDR3 loop is CASGIWWTEAFF. In nucleotides, the CDR3 is TGTGCCAGCGGGATATGGTGGACTGAAGCTTTCTTT. The chain has TRBV6-1 and TRBJ1-1; D gene ambiguous. Germline loops: CDR1 MNHNS, CDR2 SASEGT. Trimming removed 8 bases at V and 5 bases at J, with 12 bases between. The CDR3 loop spans 12 amino acids.

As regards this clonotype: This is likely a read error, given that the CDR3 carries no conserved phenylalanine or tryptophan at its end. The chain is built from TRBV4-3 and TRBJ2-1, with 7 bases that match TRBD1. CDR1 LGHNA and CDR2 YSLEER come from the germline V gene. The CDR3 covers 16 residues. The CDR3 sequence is CTSNQDRGPAYNEQFL. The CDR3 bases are TGCACCAGCAACCAAGATAGGGGGCCAGCCTACAATGAGCAGTTCCTC.

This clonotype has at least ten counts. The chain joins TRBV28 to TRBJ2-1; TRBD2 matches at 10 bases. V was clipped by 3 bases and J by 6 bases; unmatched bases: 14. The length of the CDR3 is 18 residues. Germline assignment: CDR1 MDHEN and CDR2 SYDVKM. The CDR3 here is CASSLPSGRAKYVNEQFF. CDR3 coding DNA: TGTGCCAGCAGTTTGCCCAGCGGGAGGGCCAAATACGTCAATGAGCAGTTCTTC. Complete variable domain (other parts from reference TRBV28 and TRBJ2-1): DVKVTQSSRYLVKRTGEKVFLECVQDMDHENMFWYRQDPGLGLRLIYFSYDVKMKEKGDIPEGYSVSREKKERFSLILESASTNQTSMYLCASSLPSGRAKYVNEQFFGPGTRLTVL.

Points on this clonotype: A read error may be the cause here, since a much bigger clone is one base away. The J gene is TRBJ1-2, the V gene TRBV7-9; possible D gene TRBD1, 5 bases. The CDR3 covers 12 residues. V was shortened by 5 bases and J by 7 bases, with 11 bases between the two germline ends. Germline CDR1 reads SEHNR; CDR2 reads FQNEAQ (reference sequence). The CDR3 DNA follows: TGTGCCAGCAGCCCGTCCCAGGGTGGCTACACCTTC. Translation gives CASSPSQGGYTF.

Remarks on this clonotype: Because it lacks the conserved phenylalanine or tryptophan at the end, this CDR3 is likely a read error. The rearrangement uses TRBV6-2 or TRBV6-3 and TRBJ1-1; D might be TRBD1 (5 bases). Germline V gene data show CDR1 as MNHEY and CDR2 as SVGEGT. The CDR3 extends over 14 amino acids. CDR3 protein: CASRLSGLKTEAFL. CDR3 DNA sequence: TGTGCCAGCAGATTGTCAGGGCTGAAAACTGAAGCTTTCTTA.

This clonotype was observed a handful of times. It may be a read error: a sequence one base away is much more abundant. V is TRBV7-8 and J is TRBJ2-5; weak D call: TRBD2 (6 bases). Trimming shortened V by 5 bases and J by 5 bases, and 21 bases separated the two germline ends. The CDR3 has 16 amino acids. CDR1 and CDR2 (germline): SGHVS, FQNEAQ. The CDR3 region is CASSPERDSAVETQYF. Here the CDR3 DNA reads TGTGCCAGCAGCCCCGAGAGGGACTCAGCCGTGGAGACCCAGTACTTC.

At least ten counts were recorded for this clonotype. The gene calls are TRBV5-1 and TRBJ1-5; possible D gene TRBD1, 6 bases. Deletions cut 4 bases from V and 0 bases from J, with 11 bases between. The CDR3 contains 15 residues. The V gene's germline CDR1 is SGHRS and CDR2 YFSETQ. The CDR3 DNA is TGCGCCAGCAGCCCAGGGGCGAATAGCAATCAGCCCCAGCATTTT. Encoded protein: CASSPGANSNQPQHF. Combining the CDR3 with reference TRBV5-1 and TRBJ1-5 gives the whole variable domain KAGVTQTPRYLIKTRGQQVTLSCSPISGHRSVSWYQQTPGQGLQFLFEYFSETQRNKGNFPGRFSGRQFSNSRSEMNVSTLELGDSALYLCASSPGANSNQPQHFGDGTRLSIL.

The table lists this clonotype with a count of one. The CDR3 protein is CASSEKTSGYEQYF. CDR3 nucleotides: TGCGCCAGCAGTGAGAAGACTAGCGGATACGAGCAGTACTTC. The chain carries TRBV10-1 and TRBJ2-7; TRBD2 matches 9 bases. V dropped 2 bases and J dropped 4; count of bases not matched to a gene: 3. This CDR3 contains 14 residues. Germline CDR1 reads WNHNN; CDR2 reads SYGVQD (reference sequence).

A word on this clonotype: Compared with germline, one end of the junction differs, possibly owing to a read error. The CDR3 DNA follows: TGTGCCAGCAGCCAAGAAGCAAGCTCTGGGGTCAACGTCCTGAATTTC. Translated: CASSQEASSGVNVLNF. This chain uses TRBV4-2 with TRBJ2-6; unclear D gene. This CDR3 contains 16 residues. Germline-derived CDR1 and CDR2 are LGHNA and YNFKEQ.

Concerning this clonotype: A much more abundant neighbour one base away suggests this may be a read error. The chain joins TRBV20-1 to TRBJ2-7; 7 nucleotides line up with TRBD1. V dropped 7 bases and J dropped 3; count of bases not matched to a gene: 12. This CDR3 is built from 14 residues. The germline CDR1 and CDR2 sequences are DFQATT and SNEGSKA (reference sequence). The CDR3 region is CSVKDRASLYEQYF. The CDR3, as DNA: TGCAGTGTCAAAGACAGGGCTTCCCTCTACGAGCAGTACTTC.

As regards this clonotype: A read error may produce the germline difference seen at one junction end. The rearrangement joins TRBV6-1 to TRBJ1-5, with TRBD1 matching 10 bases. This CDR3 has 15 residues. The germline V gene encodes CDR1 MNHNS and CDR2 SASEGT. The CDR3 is CASSHPGQGNQSQHF. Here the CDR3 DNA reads TGTGCCAGTAGTCATCCGGGACAGGGGAATCAGTCCCAGCATTTT.

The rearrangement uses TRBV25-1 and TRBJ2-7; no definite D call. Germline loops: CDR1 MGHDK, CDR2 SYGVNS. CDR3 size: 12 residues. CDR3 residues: CVSSDFTGEQYF. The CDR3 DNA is TGTGTCAGTAGTGATTTTACGGGCGAGCAGTACTTC.

The CDR3 reads CSAPTAGSQVLSATQYF. CDR3 nucleotides: TGCAGCGCACCGACAGCGGGATCCCAAGTGTTGTCGGCTACGCAGTATTTT. The chain uses TRBV29-1 and TRBJ2-3; 7 bases are shared with TRBD2. V lost 7 bases, J lost 8 bases, and 24 bases stayed unmatched. The CDR3 is 17 residues long. CDR1 is SQVTM and CDR2 is ANQGSEA in the germline V gene.

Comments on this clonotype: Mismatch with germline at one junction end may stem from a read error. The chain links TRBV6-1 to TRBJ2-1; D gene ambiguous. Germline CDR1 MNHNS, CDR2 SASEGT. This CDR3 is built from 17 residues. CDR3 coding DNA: TGTGTCAGCCGTGAAGCGCAAGGTAGCTTCTCGTACAATGAGCAGTTCTTC. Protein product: CVSREAQGSFSYNEQFF.

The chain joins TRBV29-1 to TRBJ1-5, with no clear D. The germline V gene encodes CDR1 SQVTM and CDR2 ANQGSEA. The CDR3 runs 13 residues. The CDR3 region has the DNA TGCGGCAATGTCGGTCAGATCAATCAGCCCCAGCATTTT. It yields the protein CGNVGQINQPQHF.

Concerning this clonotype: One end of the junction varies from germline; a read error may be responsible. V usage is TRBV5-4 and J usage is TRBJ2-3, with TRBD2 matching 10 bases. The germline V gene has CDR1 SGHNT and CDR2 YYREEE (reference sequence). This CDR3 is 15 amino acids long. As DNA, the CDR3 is TGTTCCAGCAGCGTTCTCCAGCGGGAGGGAGATACGCAGTATTTT. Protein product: CSSSVLQREGDTQYF. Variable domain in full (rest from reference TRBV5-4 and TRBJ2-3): ETGVTQSPTHLIKTRGQQVTLRCSSQSGHNTVSWYQQALGQGPQFIFQYYREEENGRGNFPPRFSGLQFPNYSSELNVNALELDDSALYLCSSSVLQREGDTQYFGPGTRLTVL.

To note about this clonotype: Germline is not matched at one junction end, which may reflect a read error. Written as DNA, the CDR3 is TGTGTCAGCAGCTTGGGAGAAGGACAGGGGGCCGGGAGTGAGCAGTTCTTC. Translation: CVSSLGEGQGAGSEQFF. The chain is built from TRBV5-5 and TRBJ2-1, with 11 positions matching TRBD1. The CDR3 has 17 residues. From germline, CDR1 is SGHKS and CDR2 YYEKEE (reference sequence).

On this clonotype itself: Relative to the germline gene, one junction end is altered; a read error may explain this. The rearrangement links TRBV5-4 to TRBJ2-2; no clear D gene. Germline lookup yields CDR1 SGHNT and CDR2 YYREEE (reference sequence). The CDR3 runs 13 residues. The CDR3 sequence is CPSSSEWYSELFF. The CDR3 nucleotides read TGTCCCAGCAGCTCCGAATGGTACAGCGAGCTGTTTTTT.

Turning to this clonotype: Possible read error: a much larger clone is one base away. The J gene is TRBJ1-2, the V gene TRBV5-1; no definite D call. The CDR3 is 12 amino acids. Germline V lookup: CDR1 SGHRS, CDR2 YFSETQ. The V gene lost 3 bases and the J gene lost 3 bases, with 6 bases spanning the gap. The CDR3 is CASSSRDYGYTF. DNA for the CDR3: TGCGCCAGCAGCTCAAGGGACTATGGCTACACCTTC.

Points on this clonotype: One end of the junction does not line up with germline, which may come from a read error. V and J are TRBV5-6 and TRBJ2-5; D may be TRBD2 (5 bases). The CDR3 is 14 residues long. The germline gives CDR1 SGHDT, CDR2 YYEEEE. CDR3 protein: CASSLEASQETQHF. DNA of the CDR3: TGTGCCAGCAGTTTGGAGGCTAGTCAAGAGACCCAGCACTTC.

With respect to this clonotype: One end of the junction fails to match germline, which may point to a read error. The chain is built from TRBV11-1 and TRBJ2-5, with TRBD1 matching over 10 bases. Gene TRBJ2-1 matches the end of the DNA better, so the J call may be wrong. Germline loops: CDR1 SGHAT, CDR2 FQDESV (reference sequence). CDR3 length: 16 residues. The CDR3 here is CVSSQGQGVIQDTQFF. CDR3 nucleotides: TGTGTCAGCAGCCAAGGACAGGGGGTAATTCAAGATACCCAGTTCTTC.

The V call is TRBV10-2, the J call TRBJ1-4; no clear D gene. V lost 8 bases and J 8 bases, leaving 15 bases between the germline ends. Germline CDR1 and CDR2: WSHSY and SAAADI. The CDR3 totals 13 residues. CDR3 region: CASYEAPKEKLFF. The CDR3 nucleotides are TGCGCCAGCTATGAGGCCCCCAAAGAAAAACTGTTTTTT.

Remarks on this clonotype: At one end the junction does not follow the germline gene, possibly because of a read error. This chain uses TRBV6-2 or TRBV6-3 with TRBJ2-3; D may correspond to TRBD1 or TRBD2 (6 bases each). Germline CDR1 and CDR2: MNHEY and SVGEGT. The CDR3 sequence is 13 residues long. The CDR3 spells CANREVSRDTQYF. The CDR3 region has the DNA TGTGCCAACAGGGAGGTTAGCAGAGATACGCAGTATTTT.